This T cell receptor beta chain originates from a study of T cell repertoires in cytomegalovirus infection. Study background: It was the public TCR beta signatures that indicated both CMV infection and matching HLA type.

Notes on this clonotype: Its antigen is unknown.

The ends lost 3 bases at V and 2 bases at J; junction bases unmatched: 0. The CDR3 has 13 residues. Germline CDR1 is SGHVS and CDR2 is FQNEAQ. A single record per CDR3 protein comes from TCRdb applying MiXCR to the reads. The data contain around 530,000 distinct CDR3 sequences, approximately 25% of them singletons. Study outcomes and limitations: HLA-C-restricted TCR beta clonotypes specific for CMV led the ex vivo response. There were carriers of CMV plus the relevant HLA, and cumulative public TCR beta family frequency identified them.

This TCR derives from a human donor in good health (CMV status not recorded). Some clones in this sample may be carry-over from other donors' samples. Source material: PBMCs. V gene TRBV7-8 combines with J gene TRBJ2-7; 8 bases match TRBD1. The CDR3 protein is CASSLDRAYEQYF. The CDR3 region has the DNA TGTGCCAGCAGCTTGGACAGGGCCTACGAGCAGTACTTC. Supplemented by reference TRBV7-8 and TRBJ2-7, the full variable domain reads GAGVSQSPRYKVAKRGQDVALRCDPISGHVSLFWYQQALGQGPEFLTYFQNEAQLDKSGLPSDRFFAERPEGSVSTLKIQRTQQEDSAVYLCASSLDRAYEQYFGPGTRLTVT.